These 6 T cell receptor beta chains share one sample of origin, sequenced in a study of CXCR3-negative and CXCR3-positive naive CD8 T cells. Study-level points and caveats: Compared with CXCR3-negative naive cells, CXCR3-positive naive cells showed more hydrophobic TRB CDR3s.

Carrying UMI labels, the TRB cDNA libraries were prepared through 5' RACE. TCRdb re-called the 5' RACE reads and catalogs CDR3 proteins one per entry, DNA excluded. Recorded for this sample: around 95,000 distinct CDR3 sequences. These TCRs are of unknown antigen specificity. The sample was naive CXCR3+ CD8+ T cells from blood. Subset given: CD45RO-CCR7+CD27+CD95- naive CD8+ T cells expressing CXCR3 (TNR3+). The receptors derive from a human donor in good health. Some clones in this sample may be carry-over from other donors' samples.

V gene TRBV7-9 combines with J gene TRBJ2-1; TCRdb's D call of TRBD2 is untestable without DNA. Germline V gives CDR1 SEHNR, CDR2 FQNEAQ (reference sequence). This CDR3 spans 14 amino acids. CDR3 loop: CASSLPGRGNEQFF.

V and J are TRBV12-3 or TRBV12-4 and TRBJ2-7; TCRdb calls TRBD2, which cannot be checked without DNA. The CDR3 covers 15 residues. CDR3 protein: CASSLVALGGYEQYF.

CDR3 protein: CSVVSSSYGYTF. The chain couples TRBV29-1 to TRBJ1-2; the D call from TCRdb, TRBD1, cannot be confirmed without DNA. Germline CDR1 and CDR2: SQVTM and ANQGSEA. The CDR3 loop spans 12 amino acids. Looking up the rest from reference TRBV29-1 and TRBJ1-2 gives the full variable domain: SAVISQKPSRDICQRGTSLTIQCQVDSQVTMMFWYRQQPGQSLTLIATANQGSEATYESGFVIDKFPISRPNLTFSTLTVSNMSPEDSSIYLCSVVSSSYGYTFGSGTRLTVV.

The CDR3 region is CSVVEQGGNTIYF. V is TRBV29-1 and J is TRBJ1-3; the D call of TRBD1 rests on TCRdb alone, since no DNA is present to check it. Germline assignment: CDR1 SQVTM and CDR2 ANQGSEA. This CDR3 contains 13 residues.

The V call is TRBV7-8, the J call TRBJ2-2; as DNA is missing, the TRBD1 call by TCRdb cannot be tested. This CDR3 spans 16 amino acids. The germline CDR1 and CDR2 sequences are SGHVS and FQNEAQ. CDR3 sequence reads: CASRPMGQGYTGELFF.

J is TRBJ2-7 and V is TRBV24-1. Per germline, CDR1 KGHDR and CDR2 SFDVKD. This CDR3 region has 13 residues. This CDR3 reads CATSADPGTEQYF.